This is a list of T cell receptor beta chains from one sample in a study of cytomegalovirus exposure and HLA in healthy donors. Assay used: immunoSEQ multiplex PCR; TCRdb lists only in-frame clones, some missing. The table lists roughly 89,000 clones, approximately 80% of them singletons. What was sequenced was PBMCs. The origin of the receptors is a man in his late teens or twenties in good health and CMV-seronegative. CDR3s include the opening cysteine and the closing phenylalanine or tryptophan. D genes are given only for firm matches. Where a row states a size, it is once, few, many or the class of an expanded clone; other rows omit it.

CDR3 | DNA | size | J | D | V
CASSFSGGGSNQPQHF | TGTGCCAGCAGCTTCTCCGGGGGAGGGAGCAATCAGCCCCAGCATTTT | . | TRBJ1-5 | . | TRBV13
CASREGRGGAYEQYF | TGTGCCAGCAGGGAGGGGCGTGGGGGAGCCTACGAGCAGTACTTC | . | TRBJ2-7 | . | TRBV6-1
CASSIRAGGRDNQPQHF | TGTGCCAGTAGTATTCGGGCCGGGGGAAGGGACAATCAGCCCCAGCATTTT | . | TRBJ1-5 | . | TRBV19
CASSVSSGGAGIQYF | TGTGCCAGCAGCGTCAGTAGCGGGGGGGCCGGCATTCAGTACTTC | . | TRBJ2-4 | TRBD2 | TRBV7-9
CASSFWTSLKYNEQFF | TGTGCCAGCAGCTTCTGGACTAGCCTTAAATACAATGAGCAGTTCTTC | . | TRBJ2-1 | TRBD2 | TRBV5-6
CSARWDREGVAFF | TGCAGCGCAAGGTGGGACAGGGAGGGAGTAGCTTTCTTT | . | TRBJ1-1 | TRBD1 | TRBV29-1
CASSIRTGVGSYEQYF | TGTGCCAGCAGTATTCGAACAGGGGTAGGCTCCTACGAGCAGTACTTC | . | TRBJ2-7 | TRBD1 | TRBV27
CASIPLAGGQDTQYF | TGTGCCAGCATTCCACTAGCGGGGGGTCAGGATACGCAGTATTTT | . | TRBJ2-3 | TRBD2 | TRBV6-1
CASSLGGASYEQYF | TGTGCCAGCAGCTTAGGGGGAGCGTCCTACGAGCAGTACTTC | . | TRBJ2-7 | . | TRBV7-9
CASIPVSGANVLTF | TGTGCCAGCATCCCCGTCTCTGGGGCCAACGTCCTGACTTTC | medium-sized | TRBJ2-6 | . | TRBV6-1
CASSQDEGGNIQYF | TGCGCCAGCAGCCAAGATGAGGGAGGGAACATTCAGTACTTC | . | TRBJ2-4 | TRBD2 | TRBV4-1
CASQPRGSGANVLTF | TGCGCCAGTCAACCCCGGGGATCTGGGGCCAACGTCCTGACTTTC | . | TRBJ2-6 | . | TRBV5-1
CASSGSVQGQTQYF | TGTGCCAGCAGCGGTAGTGTGCAGGGGCAGACCCAGTACTTC | few | TRBJ2-5 | . | TRBV9
CASSFRDRATEAFF | TGTGCCAGCAGCTTCCGGGACAGGGCCACTGAAGCTTTCTTT | once | TRBJ1-1 | TRBD1 | TRBV7-8
CASSKGDRGPLDTQYF | TGTGCCAGCTCAAAGGGGGACAGGGGGCCTTTAGATACGCAGTATTTT | few | TRBJ2-3 | TRBD1 | TRBV7-9
CASSPSSYEQYF | TGTGCCAGCAGCCCGAGCTCCTACGAGCAGTACTTC | . | TRBJ2-7 | . | TRBV11-2
CASSEARGAKDTQYF | TGTGCCAGCAGTGAAGCGCGGGGGGCGAAAGATACGCAGTATTTT | . | TRBJ2-3 | TRBD2 | TRBV2
CAAKSRDSEKLFF | TGTGCCGCAAAAAGCAGGGACAGTGAAAAACTGTTTTTT | . | TRBJ1-4 | TRBD1 | TRBV19
CASSALDEQFF | TGTGCCAGTAGTGCGCTCGATGAGCAGTTCTTC | . | TRBJ2-1 | . | TRBV19
CASSIQDRDYEQYF | TGTGCCAGTAGTATCCAGGACCGGGACTACGAGCAGTACTTC | . | TRBJ2-7 | . | TRBV19
CASSRSTGQLSSGANVLTF | TGTGCCAGCAGCCGATCGACAGGGCAACTAAGCTCTGGGGCCAACGTCCTGACTTTC | . | TRBJ2-6 | TRBD1 | TRBV7-9
CASSTQGTNEKLFF | TGTGCCAGCAGTACACAGGGTACTAATGAAAAACTGTTTTTT | few | TRBJ1-4 | . | TRBV6-1
CASSLPGANVLTF | TGCGCCAGCAGCTTGCCAGGAGCCAACGTCCTGACTTTC | . | TRBJ2-6 | . | TRBV5-1
CASSFEGQPEKLFF | TGTGCCAGCAGTTTCGAGGGACAGCCCGAAAAACTGTTTTTT | . | TRBJ1-4 | TRBD1 | TRBV7-9
CASSLGQGNAGELFF | TGCGCCAGCAGCTTGGGACAGGGGAATGCCGGGGAGCTGTTTTTT | few | TRBJ2-2 | TRBD1 | TRBV5-1
CASSVAVGADTQYF | TGTGCCAGCAGCGTAGCGGTTGGGGCGGATACGCAGTATTTT | . | TRBJ2-3 | . | TRBV9
CASSFYGTSVAYEQYF | TGTGCCAGCAGCTTTTACGGGACTAGCGTCGCCTACGAGCAGTACTTC | . | TRBJ2-7 | TRBD2 | TRBV7-8
CASRSGEWTGVANIQYF | TGTGCCAGTAGATCGGGTGAATGGACAGGGGTAGCTAACATTCAGTACTTC | . | TRBJ2-4 | TRBD1 | TRBV19
CSSRIAGGRDGELFF | TGTTCCAGCAGGATAGCGGGGGGGCGTGACGGGGAGCTGTTTTTT | . | TRBJ2-2 | TRBD2 | TRBV7-9
CASSESRQGLGYTF | TGCGCCAGCAGTGAGTCGAGGCAGGGGTTAGGCTACACCTTC | . | TRBJ1-2 | . | TRBV10-2
CASSDSHRGTEAFF | TGTGCCAGCAGTGACTCCCACAGGGGCACTGAAGCTTTCTTT | . | TRBJ1-1 | TRBD1 | TRBV6-4
CASIVGSASNQPQHF | TGTGCCAGCATAGTAGGCAGCGCTAGCAATCAGCCCCAGCATTTT | . | TRBJ1-5 | . | TRBV28
CSVEEQGHTIYF | TGCAGCGTTGAAGAACAGGGCCACACCATATATTTT | few | TRBJ1-3 | . | TRBV29-1
CASSLDRVIQYF | TGTGCCAGCAGCTTAGACAGGGTCATTCAGTACTTC | . | TRBJ2-4 | . | TRBV11-2
CASSPLSGLDSPLHF | TGTGCCAGCAGCCCACTCTCAGGGTTGGATTCACCCCTCCACTTT | . | TRBJ1-6 | . | TRBV14
CATSGGAPETQYF | TGTGCCACTAGCGGGGGGGCCCCGGAGACCCAGTACTTC | few | TRBJ2-5 | TRBD2 | TRBV2
CASSRTGGREKLFF | TGTGCCAGCAGCCGGACAGGGGGACGAGAAAAACTGTTTTTT | . | TRBJ1-4 | TRBD1 | TRBV7-2
CASSVYSGMTRGENTIYF | TGTGCCAGCAGCGTTTATTCGGGGATGACCAGGGGGGAAAACACCATATATTTT | few | TRBJ1-3 | TRBD1 | TRBV9
CATRDLIQQYF | TGTGCCACCCGCGACTTGATCCAGCAGTACTTC | . | TRBJ2-7 | . | TRBV19
CASSSNHRGLDYGYTF | TGTGCCAGCAGCAGCAATCACAGGGGGCTAGACTATGGCTACACCTTC | . | TRBJ1-2 | TRBD1 | TRBV6-6
CASSESGGYEAFF | TGCGCCAGCAGTGAGTCGGGGGGATATGAAGCTTTCTTT | once | TRBJ1-1 | . | TRBV10-2
CSADRGRETQYF | TGCAGTGCTGACAGGGGGCGAGAGACCCAGTACTTC | . | TRBJ2-5 | TRBD1 | TRBV29-1
CASQLRGFGTEAFF | TGTGCCAGCCAGCTTAGGGGGTTTGGTACTGAAGCTTTCTTT | . | TRBJ1-1 | . | TRBV11-2
CASSPGTGGRSNEKLFF | TGTGCCAGCAGTCCGGGGACAGGGGGCCGATCTAATGAAAAACTGTTTTTT | . | TRBJ1-4 | TRBD1 | TRBV28
CASSLATGKYQETQYF | TGCGCCAGCAGCTTGGCGACAGGAAAGTACCAAGAGACCCAGTACTTC | once | TRBJ2-5 | . | TRBV5-1
CASSPLPQGRNEQYF | TGTGCCAGCAGCCCATTGCCCCAGGGTCGCAACGAGCAGTACTTC | . | TRBJ2-7 | . | TRBV9
CASSQASGPSYEQYF | TGTGCCAGCAGCCAAGCGAGCGGTCCTTCCTACGAGCAGTACTTC | . | TRBJ2-7 | . | TRBV4-2
CASTLRGEIYEQYF | TGTGCCAGCACCCTACGGGGAGAGATCTACGAGCAGTACTTC | . | TRBJ2-7 | . | TRBV7-2
CASGQGATEAFF | TGTGCTAGTGGGCAGGGGGCTACTGAAGCTTTCTTT | . | TRBJ1-1 | TRBD1 | TRBV12-5
CASSRDRQGWAEAFF | TGTGCCAGTAGTAGAGATCGACAGGGCTGGGCTGAAGCTTTCTTT | . | TRBJ1-1 | TRBD1 | TRBV19